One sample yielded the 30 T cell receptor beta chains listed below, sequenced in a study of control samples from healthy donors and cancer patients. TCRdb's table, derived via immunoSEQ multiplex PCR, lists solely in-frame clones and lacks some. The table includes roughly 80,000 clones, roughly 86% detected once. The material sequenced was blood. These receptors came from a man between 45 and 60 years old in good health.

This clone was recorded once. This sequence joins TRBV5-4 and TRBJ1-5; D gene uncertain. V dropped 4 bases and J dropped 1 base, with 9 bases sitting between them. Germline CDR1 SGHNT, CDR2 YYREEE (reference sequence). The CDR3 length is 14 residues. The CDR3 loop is CASSLRGSNQPQHF. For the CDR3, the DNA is TGTGCCAGCAGCCTTCGGGGAAGCAATCAGCCCCAGCATTTT.

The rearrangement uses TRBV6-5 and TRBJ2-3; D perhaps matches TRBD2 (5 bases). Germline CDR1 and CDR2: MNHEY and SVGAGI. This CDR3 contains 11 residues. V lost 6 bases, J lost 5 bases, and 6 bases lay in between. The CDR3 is CASSEGDTQYF. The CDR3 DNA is TGTGCCAGCAGCGAGGGAGATACGCAGTATTTT.

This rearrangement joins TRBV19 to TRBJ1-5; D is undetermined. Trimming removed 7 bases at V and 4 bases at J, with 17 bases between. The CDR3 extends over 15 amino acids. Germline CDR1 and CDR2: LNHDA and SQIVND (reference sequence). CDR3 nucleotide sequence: TGTGCCAGTAACCCCGTGAAAGGGATGAATCAGCCCCAGCATTTT. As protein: CASNPVKGMNQPQHF.

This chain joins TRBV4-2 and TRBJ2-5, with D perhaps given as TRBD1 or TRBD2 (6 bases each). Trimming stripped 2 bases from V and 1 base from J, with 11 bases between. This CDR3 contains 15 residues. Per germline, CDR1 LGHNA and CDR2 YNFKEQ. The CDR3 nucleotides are TGTGCCAGCAGCCAAAATAGGGGGGTCCAAGAGACCCAGTACTTC. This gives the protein CASSQNRGVQETQYF.

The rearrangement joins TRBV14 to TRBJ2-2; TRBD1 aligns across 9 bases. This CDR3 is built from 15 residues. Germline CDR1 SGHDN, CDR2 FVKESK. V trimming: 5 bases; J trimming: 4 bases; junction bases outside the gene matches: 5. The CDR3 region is CASSLQGAATGELFF. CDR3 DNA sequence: TGTGCCAGCAGCTTACAGGGGGCGGCCACCGGGGAGCTGTTTTTT.

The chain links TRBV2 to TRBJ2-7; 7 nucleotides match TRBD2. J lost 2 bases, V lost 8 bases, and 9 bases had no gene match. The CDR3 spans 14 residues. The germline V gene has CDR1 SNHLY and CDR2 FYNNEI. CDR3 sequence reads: CASGPGLPPYEQYF. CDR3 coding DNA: TGTGCCAGCGGGCCGGGACTACCTCCCTACGAGCAGTACTTC.

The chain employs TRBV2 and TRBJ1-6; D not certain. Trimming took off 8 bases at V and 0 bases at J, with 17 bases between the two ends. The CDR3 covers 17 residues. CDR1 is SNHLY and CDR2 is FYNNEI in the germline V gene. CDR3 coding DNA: TGTGCCAGCCAGGACCCGCCCTTAAGCTCCTATAATTCACCCCTCCACTTT. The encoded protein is CASQDPPLSSYNSPLHF.

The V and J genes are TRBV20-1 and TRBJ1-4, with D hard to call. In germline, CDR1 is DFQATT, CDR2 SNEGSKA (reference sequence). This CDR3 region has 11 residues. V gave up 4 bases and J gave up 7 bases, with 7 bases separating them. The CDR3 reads CSAMNREKLFF. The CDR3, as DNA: TGCAGTGCTATGAACCGTGAAAAACTGTTTTTT.

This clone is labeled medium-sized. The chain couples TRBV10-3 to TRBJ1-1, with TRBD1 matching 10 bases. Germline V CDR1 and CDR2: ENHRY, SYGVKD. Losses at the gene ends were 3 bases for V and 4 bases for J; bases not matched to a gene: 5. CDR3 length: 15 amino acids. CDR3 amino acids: CAISDDRGHFTEAFF. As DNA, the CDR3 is TGTGCCATCAGTGACGACAGGGGGCATTTCACTGAAGCTTTCTTT.

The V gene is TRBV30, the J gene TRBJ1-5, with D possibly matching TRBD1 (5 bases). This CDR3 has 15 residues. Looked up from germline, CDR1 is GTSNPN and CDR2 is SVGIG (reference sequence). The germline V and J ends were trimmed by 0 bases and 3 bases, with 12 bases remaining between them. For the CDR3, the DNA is TGTGCCTGGAGTGTAGGCAGGGTGGACAATCAGCCCCAGCATTTT. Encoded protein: CAWSVGRVDNQPQHF.

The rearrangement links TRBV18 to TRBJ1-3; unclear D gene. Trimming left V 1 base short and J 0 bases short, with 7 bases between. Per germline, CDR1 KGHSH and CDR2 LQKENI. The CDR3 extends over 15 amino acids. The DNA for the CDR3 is TGTGCCAGCTCACCACGAACGGACTCTGGAAACACCATATATTTT. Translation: CASSPRTDSGNTIYF.

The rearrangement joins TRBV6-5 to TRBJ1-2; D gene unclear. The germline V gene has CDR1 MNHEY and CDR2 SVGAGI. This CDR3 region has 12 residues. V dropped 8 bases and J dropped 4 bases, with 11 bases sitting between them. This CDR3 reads CASLGESYGYTF. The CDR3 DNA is TGTGCCAGCCTCGGGGAATCCTATGGCTACACCTTC.

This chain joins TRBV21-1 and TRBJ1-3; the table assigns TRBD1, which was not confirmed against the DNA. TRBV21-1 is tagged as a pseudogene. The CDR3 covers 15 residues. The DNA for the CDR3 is TGTGCCAGCAGTCTTGACAGGTGCTCTGGAAACACCATATATTTT. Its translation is CASSLDRCSGNTIYF.

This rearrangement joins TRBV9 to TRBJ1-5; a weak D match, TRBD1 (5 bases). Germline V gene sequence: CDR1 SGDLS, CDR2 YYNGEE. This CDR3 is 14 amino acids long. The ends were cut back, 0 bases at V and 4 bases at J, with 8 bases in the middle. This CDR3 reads CASSVAGMNQPQHF. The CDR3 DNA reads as TGTGCCAGCAGCGTAGCAGGGATGAATCAGCCCCAGCATTTT.

The CDR3 coding sequence is TGTGCCAGTAGTAACGGACAGCCGGCGGCAGATACGCAGTATTTT. Amino acid sequence: CASSNGQPAADTQYF. V gene TRBV19 combines with J gene TRBJ2-3; D perhaps matches TRBD1 (6 bases). This CDR3 is 15 amino acids long. The V end was cut by 4 bases, the J end by 4 bases, with 15 bases between. CDR1 and CDR2 from the germline V gene are LNHDA and SQIVND (reference sequence).

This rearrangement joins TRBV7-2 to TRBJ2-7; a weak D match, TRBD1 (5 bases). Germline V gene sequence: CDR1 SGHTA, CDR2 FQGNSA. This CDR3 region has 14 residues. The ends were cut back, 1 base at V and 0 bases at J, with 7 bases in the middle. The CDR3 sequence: CASSLGGLSYEQYF. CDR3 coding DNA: TGTGCCAGCAGCTTAGGGGGCCTCTCCTACGAGCAGTACTTC.

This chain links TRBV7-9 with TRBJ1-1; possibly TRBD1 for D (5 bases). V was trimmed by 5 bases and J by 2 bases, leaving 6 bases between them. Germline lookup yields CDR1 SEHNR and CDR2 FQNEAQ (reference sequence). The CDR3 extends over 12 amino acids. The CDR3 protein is CASSRGNTEAFF. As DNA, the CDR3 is TGTGCCAGCAGCAGGGGAAACACTGAAGCTTTCTTT.

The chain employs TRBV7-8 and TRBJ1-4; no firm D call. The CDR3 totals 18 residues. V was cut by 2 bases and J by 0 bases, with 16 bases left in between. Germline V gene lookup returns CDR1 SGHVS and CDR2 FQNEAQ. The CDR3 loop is CASSLTHYERTTNEKLFF. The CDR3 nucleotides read TGTGCCAGCAGCTTAACACACTATGAGAGAACAACTAATGAAAAACTGTTTTTT.

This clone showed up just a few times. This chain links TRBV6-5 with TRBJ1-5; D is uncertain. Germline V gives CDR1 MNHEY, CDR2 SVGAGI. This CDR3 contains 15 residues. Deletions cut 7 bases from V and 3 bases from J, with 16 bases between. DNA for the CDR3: TGTGCCAGCACCCCAGAAAGGACTTCCAATCAGCCCCAGCATTTT. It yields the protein CASTPERTSNQPQHF.

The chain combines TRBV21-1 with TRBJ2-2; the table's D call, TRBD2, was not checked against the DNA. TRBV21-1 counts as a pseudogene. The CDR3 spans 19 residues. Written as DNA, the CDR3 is TGTGCCAGCAGCAAAGAGCGGACTAGCGGGGGGGCCGACACCGGGGAGCTGTTTTTT. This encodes CASSKERTSGGADTGELFF.

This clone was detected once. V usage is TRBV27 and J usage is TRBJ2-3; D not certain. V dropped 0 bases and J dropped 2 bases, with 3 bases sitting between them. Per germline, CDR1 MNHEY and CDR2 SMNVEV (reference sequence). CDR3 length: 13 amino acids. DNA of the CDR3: TGTGCCAGCAGTTTATCCTTCACAGATACGCAGTATTTT. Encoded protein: CASSLSFTDTQYF.

The CDR3 spells CASSLEAGAEGYTF. The CDR3, as DNA: TGCGCCAGCAGCTTGGAAGCGGGGGCGGAGGGCTACACCTTC. The chain carries TRBV5-1 and TRBJ1-2; weak D call: TRBD1 (6 bases). The CDR3 sequence is 14 residues long. V was pared by 0 bases and J by 8 bases, with 14 bases between. CDR1 SGHRS and CDR2 YFSETQ come from the germline V gene.

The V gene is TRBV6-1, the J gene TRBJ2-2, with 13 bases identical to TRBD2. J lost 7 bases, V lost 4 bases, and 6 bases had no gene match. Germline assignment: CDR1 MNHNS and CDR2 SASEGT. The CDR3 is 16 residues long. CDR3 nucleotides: TGTGCCAGCAGTGGACTAGCGGGGGGCGTTGTCGGGGAGCTGTTTTTT. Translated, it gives CASSGLAGGVVGELFF.

Here the CDR3 reads CSVWTALNRSYEQYF. In nucleotides, the CDR3 is TGCAGCGTTTGGACAGCTTTGAATAGGTCCTACGAGCAGTACTTC. The V gene is TRBV29-1, the J gene TRBJ2-7, with a possible D match to TRBD1 (6 bases). Deletions cut 5 bases from V and 1 base from J, with 18 bases between. Germline V CDR1 and CDR2: SQVTM, ANQGSEA. The CDR3 extends over 15 amino acids.

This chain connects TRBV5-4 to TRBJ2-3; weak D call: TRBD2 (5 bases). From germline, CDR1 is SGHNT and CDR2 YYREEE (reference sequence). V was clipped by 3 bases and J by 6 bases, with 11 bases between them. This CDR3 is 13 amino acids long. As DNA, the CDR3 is TGTGCCAGCAGCTCCGATCTAGCTGATACGCAGTATTTT. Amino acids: CASSSDLADTQYF. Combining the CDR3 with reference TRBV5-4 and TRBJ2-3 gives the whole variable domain ETGVTQSPTHLIKTRGQQVTLRCSSQSGHNTVSWYQQALGQGPQFIFQYYREEENGRGNFPPRFSGLQFPNYSSELNVNALELDDSALYLCASSSDLADTQYFGPGTRLTVL.

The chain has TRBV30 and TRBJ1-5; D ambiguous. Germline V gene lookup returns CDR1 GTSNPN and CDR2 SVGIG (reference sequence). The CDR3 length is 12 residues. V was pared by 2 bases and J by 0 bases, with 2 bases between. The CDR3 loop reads CAWSSSNQPQHF. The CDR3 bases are TGTGCCTGGAGTAGTAGCAATCAGCCCCAGCATTTT.

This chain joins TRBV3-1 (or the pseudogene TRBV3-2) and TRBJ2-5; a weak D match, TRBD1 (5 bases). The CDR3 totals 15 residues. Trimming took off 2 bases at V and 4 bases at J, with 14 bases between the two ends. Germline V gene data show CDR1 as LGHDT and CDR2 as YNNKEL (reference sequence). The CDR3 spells CASSQFGASGETQYF. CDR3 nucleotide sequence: TGTGCCAGCAGCCAATTTGGGGCCTCAGGAGAGACCCAGTACTTC.

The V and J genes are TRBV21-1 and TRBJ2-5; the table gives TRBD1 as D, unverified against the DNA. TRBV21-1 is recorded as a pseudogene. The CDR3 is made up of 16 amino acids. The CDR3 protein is CASRNSHAGIQETQYF. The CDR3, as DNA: TGTGCCAGCAGGAATTCCCATGCAGGCATCCAAGAGACCCAGTACTTC.

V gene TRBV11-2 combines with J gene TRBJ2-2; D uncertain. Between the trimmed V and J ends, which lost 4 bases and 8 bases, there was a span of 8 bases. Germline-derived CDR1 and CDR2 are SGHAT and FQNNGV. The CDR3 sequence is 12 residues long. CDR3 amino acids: CASSSPRGELFF. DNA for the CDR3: TGTGCCAGCAGCTCCCCTCGAGGGGAGCTGTTTTTT.

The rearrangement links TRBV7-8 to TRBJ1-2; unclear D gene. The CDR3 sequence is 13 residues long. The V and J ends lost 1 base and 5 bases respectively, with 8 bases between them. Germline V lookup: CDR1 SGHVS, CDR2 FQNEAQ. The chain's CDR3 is CASSLGAKYGYTF. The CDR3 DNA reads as TGTGCCAGCAGCTTAGGGGCCAAATATGGCTACACCTTC.